One and the same sample provided the 20 T cell receptor beta chains below, sequenced in a study of T cell clonotyping in hematopoietic cell transplantation. Only in-frame clones appear in the TCRdb table, and some are missing; sequencing was by immunoSEQ multiplex PCR. The top ten clones hold roughly 0.82% of a sample with roughly 40,000 clones, roughly 94% of them seen once. Sequenced input: peripheral blood mononuclear cells. These receptors all come from a woman aged 50 to 60 in good health. Some clones in this sample may be carry-over from other donors' samples.

This clone was seen only once. The chain is built from TRBV10-1 and TRBJ2-3; the match to TRBD2 covers 10 bases. The CDR3 loop spans 17 amino acids. The J segment lost 4 bases and the V segment lost 2 bases, leaving 9 bases of the junction unmatched. Germline V gene sequence: CDR1 WNHNN, CDR2 SYGVQD (reference sequence). The CDR3 DNA sequence: TGCGCCAGCAGTGAGGGTGAGCGGGGGGGCCGGGCAGATACGCAGTATTTT. It codes for CASSEGERGGRADTQYF.

This sequence joins TRBV7-2 and TRBJ1-3; no clear D. This CDR3 has 13 amino acids. Germline loops: CDR1 SGHTA, CDR2 FQGNSA. V was pared by 6 bases and J by 0 bases, with 6 bases between. The CDR3 sequence is CASSWNSGNTIYF. As DNA, the CDR3 is TGTGCCAGCAGTTGGAACTCTGGAAACACCATATATTTT.

This sequence joins TRBV19 and TRBJ2-7; 7 nucleotides line up with TRBD2. The germline CDR1 and CDR2 sequences are LNHDA and SQIVND (reference sequence). V lost 4 bases to trimming and J lost 3 bases; unmatched junction nucleotides: 3. CDR3 size: 13 residues. CDR3 protein: CASSTGLLYEQYF. The CDR3, as DNA: TGTGCCAGTAGTACGGGACTACTCTACGAGCAGTACTTC.

The chain has TRBV9 and TRBJ1-1, with a possible D match to TRBD1 (5 bases). This CDR3 is 13 amino acids long. Germline-derived CDR1 and CDR2 are SGDLS and YYNGEE. V lost 5 bases to trimming and J lost 2 bases, with 10 bases between them. The chain's CDR3 is CASSKTGNTEAFF. The CDR3 DNA sequence: TGTGCCAGCAGTAAAACAGGAAACACTGAAGCTTTCTTT.

The chain has TRBV19 and TRBJ1-5; TRBD1 aligns across 8 bases. V was pared by 8 bases and J by 2 bases, with 8 bases of the junction left unmatched. CDR3 length: 15 residues. CDR1 and CDR2 from the germline V gene are LNHDA and SQIVND (reference sequence). This CDR3 reads CASGDRKWGNQPQHF. The CDR3 DNA is TGTGCCAGTGGGGACAGGAAGTGGGGCAATCAGCCCCAGCATTTT.

The chain carries TRBV9 and TRBJ2-5, with D perhaps being TRBD1 or TRBD2 (5 bases each). Germline loops: CDR1 SGDLS, CDR2 YYNGEE. CDR3 length equals 16 residues. V was shortened by 3 bases and J by 5 bases, with 20 bases between the two germline ends. CDR3 in DNA: TGTGCCAGCAGCGATATCGGGACCCCAGGAAGGGAGACCCAGTACTTC. It specifies CASSDIGTPGRETQYF. Full variable domain (outside the CDR3, taken from reference TRBV9 and TRBJ2-5): DSGVTQTPKHLITATGQRVTLRCSPRSGDLSVYWYQQSLDQGLQFLIQYYNGEERAKGNILERFSAQQFPDLHSELNLSSLELGDSALYFCASSDIGTPGRETQYFGPGTRLLVL.

This chain connects TRBV5-4 to TRBJ1-5, with TRBD1 matching 9 bases. The CDR3 covers 14 residues. V shed 4 bases, J shed 5 bases, and the junction held 4 bases outside the gene matches. CDR1 and CDR2 from the germline V gene are SGHNT and YYREEE (reference sequence). The CDR3: CASSVDRGYQPQHF. The CDR3 nucleotides read TGTGCCAGCAGCGTGGACAGGGGCTATCAGCCCCAGCATTTT.

The chain employs TRBV7-7 and TRBJ2-5, with 9 bases identical to TRBD2. CDR3 size: 17 residues. From germline, CDR1 is SSHAT and CDR2 FNYEAQ (reference sequence). V gave up 5 bases and J gave up 0 bases; unmatched junction bases: 10. The CDR3 here is CASSLTGTSYNQETQYF. The DNA for the CDR3 is TGTGCCAGCAGCCTAACCGGGACTAGCTACAACCAAGAGACCCAGTACTTC.

The chain has TRBV2 and TRBJ1-2; 7 bases fit TRBD1. The trim removed 6 bases at V and 7 bases at J, leaving 11 bases unmatched. The CDR3 length is 14 residues. Germline V gene data show CDR1 as SNHLY and CDR2 as FYNNEI. Here the CDR3 DNA reads TGTGCCAGCAGAGAACAGGGGAGCGCGGTTGGCTACACCTTC. Translating gives CASREQGSAVGYTF.

This rearrangement joins TRBV7-2 to TRBJ2-5, with D perhaps TRBD2 (5 bases). CDR3 length: 15 residues. Trimming removed 5 bases from V and 4 bases from J, with 17 bases in between. Germline CDR1 and CDR2: SGHTA and FQGNSA. This CDR3 reads CASSPVGGLGETQYF. Here the CDR3 DNA reads TGTGCCAGCAGCCCCGTCGGAGGCTTGGGAGAGACCCAGTACTTC.

This chain links TRBV29-1 with TRBJ2-5, with D perhaps TRBD2 (5 bases). V shed 4 bases and J shed 5 bases, with 14 bases lying between them. This CDR3 is 13 amino acids long. Germline-derived CDR1 and CDR2 are SQVTM and ANQGSEA. The CDR3 DNA follows: TGCAGCGTTGCCAAGTCCGGGGAGGAGACCCAGTACTTC. Its protein is CSVAKSGEETQYF.

J is TRBJ1-2 and V is TRBV7-2, with 9 bases aligning to TRBD1. The CDR3 loop spans 15 amino acids. CDR1 SGHTA and CDR2 FQGNSA come from the germline V gene. J was trimmed by 8 bases and V by 4 bases; bases with no gene match: 11. CDR3 in amino acids: CASSSNGQGIEGYTF. In nucleotides, the CDR3 is TGTGCCAGCAGCTCAAACGGACAGGGGATAGAAGGCTACACCTTC.

The V gene is TRBV19, the J gene TRBJ2-5; TRBD1 might be the D (6 bases). The CDR3 sequence is 15 residues long. Germline V lookup: CDR1 LNHDA, CDR2 SQIVND (reference sequence). Deletions cut 7 bases from V and 4 bases from J, with 19 bases between. The CDR3 sequence: CASTPGYGGRETQYF. The CDR3 DNA reads as TGTGCCAGTACTCCCGGGTATGGGGGCCGAGAGACCCAGTACTTC.

This sequence joins TRBV25-1 and TRBJ2-7; D may correspond to TRBD1 or TRBD2 (5 bases each). This CDR3 contains 14 residues. V was cut by 4 bases and J by 0 bases, with 10 bases left in between. Germline CDR1 and CDR2: MGHDK and SYGVNS. In DNA, the CDR3 is TGTGCCAGCAGTGGAGCAGGGAGCTCCTACGAGCAGTACTTC. Translation gives CASSGAGSSYEQYF.

This clone was seen just once. The J gene is TRBJ2-7, the V gene TRBV30, with D perhaps matching TRBD1 (6 bases). The V gene lost 3 bases and the J gene lost 5 bases, with 11 bases spanning the gap. From germline, CDR1 is GTSNPN and CDR2 SVGIG (reference sequence). The CDR3 contains 12 residues. CDR3 sequence reads: CAWSAHRDEQYF. The CDR3 coding sequence is TGTGCCTGGAGCGCCCACAGGGACGAGCAGTACTTC.

This clone was detected only once. The chain recombines TRBV5-1 with TRBJ1-1, with 11 bases aligning to TRBD1. CDR1 is SGHRS, CDR2 YFSETQ, per germline. The CDR3 covers 14 residues. V gave up 4 bases and J gave up 5 bases; unmatched junction bases: 4. The CDR3 sequence is CASSARDRGTEAFF. CDR3 in DNA: TGCGCCAGCAGCGCCCGGGACAGGGGGACTGAAGCTTTCTTT.

This rearrangement joins TRBV28 to TRBJ1-2; D might be TRBD1 (5 bases). The CDR3 extends over 14 amino acids. Trimming stripped 6 bases from V and 3 bases from J, with 14 bases between. Per the germline V gene, CDR1 is MDHEN and CDR2 is SYDVKM. In nucleotides, the CDR3 is TGTGCCAGCAGGCTTGCCGGGACGGACTATGGCTACACCTTC. This sequence encodes CASRLAGTDYGYTF.

This sequence joins TRBV19 and TRBJ2-7; D possibly matches TRBD1 or TRBD2 (6 bases each). Trimming took 5 bases from V and 0 from J, leaving 14 bases between them. Germline V gives CDR1 LNHDA, CDR2 SQIVND (reference sequence). The CDR3 runs 15 residues. DNA for the CDR3: TGTGCCAGTAGTCCCTCCGAGGGGGGCTCCTACGAGCAGTACTTC. Amino acids: CASSPSEGGSYEQYF.

The V gene is TRBV5-3, the J gene TRBJ2-7, with TRBD1 identical over 9 bases. TRBV5-3 is given ORF status, its function remaining uncertain. Germline trimming cut 4 bases from V and 4 bases from J; bases unmatched to any gene: 12. The CDR3 is made up of 16 amino acids. The CDR3 loop is CARSSGQGSPRYEQYF. CDR3 in DNA: TGTGCCAGAAGCAGCGGACAGGGGAGCCCCCGATACGAGCAGTACTTC.

The chain links TRBV5-4 to TRBJ1-4; D unresolved. CDR1 and CDR2 (germline): SGHNT, YYREEE (reference sequence). The V end lost 0 bases, the J end lost 7 bases, and 10 bases lay between the germline ends. The CDR3 has 14 amino acids. The chain's CDR3 is CASSLGGFGEKLFF. DNA for the CDR3: TGTGCCAGCAGCTTGGGCGGGTTCGGTGAAAAACTGTTTTTT.